This passage covers 10 T cell receptor beta chains from one sample sequenced in a study of OX40 agonist ivuxolimab in advanced cancers. Only in-frame clones appear in the TCRdb table, and some are missing; sequencing was by immunoSEQ multiplex PCR. Among about 70,000 clones, 88% were seen once, and the ten largest hold roughly 3%. Sequencing used CD4+ or CD8+ T cells sorted from blood, obtained in a trial of the OX40 agonist ivuxolimab. The source is an adult with an advanced solid tumor such as melanoma, head and neck, liver or kidney cancer.

The chain is built from TRBV29-1 and TRBJ2-3; 7 nucleotides line up with TRBD2. The germline gives CDR1 SQVTM, CDR2 ANQGSEA. J gave up 1 base and V 3 bases, and 1 base lay outside the gene matches. There are 13 residues in the CDR3. The DNA of the CDR3 is TGCAGCGTTGACCTAGCGGGCACAGATACGCAGTATTTT. It codes for CSVDLAGTDTQYF.

The chain uses TRBV5-1 and TRBJ2-3; the D is unclear. The length of the CDR3 is 13 residues. The V end was cut by 0 bases, the J end by 0 bases, with 2 bases between. From germline, CDR1 is SGHRS and CDR2 YFSETQ. The DNA for the CDR3 is TGCGCCAGCAGCTTGGCGAGCACAGATACGCAGTATTTT. It yields the protein CASSLASTDTQYF.

This chain connects TRBV7-8 to TRBJ2-7; 8 bases match TRBD1. This CDR3 contains 14 residues. The germline V gene encodes CDR1 SGHVS and CDR2 FQNEAQ. V shed 1 base, J shed 4 bases, and the junction held 3 bases outside the gene matches. The CDR3 DNA follows: TGTGCCAGCAGCTTAGGGACAGGGTCTTACGAGCAGTACTTC. It translates to CASSLGTGSYEQYF.

The genes are TRBV19 and TRBJ2-7; no clear D gene. This CDR3 contains 11 residues. The germline V and J ends were trimmed by 5 bases and 6 bases, with 8 bases remaining between them. Per germline, CDR1 LNHDA and CDR2 SQIVND (reference sequence). The CDR3 region has the DNA TGTGCCAGTAGTTCACCCTCCGAGCAGTACTTC. Encoded protein: CASSSPSEQYF.

The gene calls are TRBV19 and TRBJ2-2; D may match TRBD1 or TRBD2 (5 bases each). Germline V gives CDR1 LNHDA, CDR2 SQIVND (reference sequence). Trimming removed 8 bases from V and 4 bases from J, with 14 bases in between. The CDR3 covers 14 residues. CDR3 protein: CASEPGRVTGELFF. In nucleotides, the CDR3 is TGTGCCAGTGAACCGGGACGGGTCACCGGGGAGCTGTTTTTT.

V gene TRBV9 combines with J gene TRBJ2-3; 8 bases line up with TRBD1. Germline CDR1 and CDR2: SGDLS and YYNGEE. The CDR3 runs 16 residues. Unmatched junction bases numbered 10, after V lost 1 base and J lost 6 bases. CDR3 coding DNA: TGTGCCAGCAGCGTAACCCCCCAGGGGGCGCACGATACGCAGTATTTT. Translated, it gives CASSVTPQGAHDTQYF.

This chain connects TRBV7-8 to TRBJ1-2; the D is unclear. In germline, CDR1 is SGHVS, CDR2 FQNEAQ. V was shortened by 4 bases and J by 2 bases, with 11 bases between the two germline ends. The CDR3 length is 14 residues. Written as DNA, the CDR3 is TGTGCCAGCAGCTCTTCCCCAGCGAACTATGGCTACACCTTC. The encoded protein is CASSSSPANYGYTF.

The chain employs TRBV6-1 and TRBJ1-1; perhaps TRBD1 as D (5 bases). V was shortened by 2 bases and J by 5 bases, with 12 bases between the two germline ends. CDR1 is MNHNS, CDR2 SASEGT, per germline. The CDR3 has 14 residues. The CDR3 DNA reads as TGTGCCAGCAGTGAACGGGGTGGGGGAACTGAAGCTTTCTTT. Amino acid sequence: CASSERGGGTEAFF.

The chain uses TRBV6-1 and TRBJ1-1; TRBD1 might be the D (6 bases). From germline, CDR1 is MNHNS and CDR2 SASEGT. The CDR3 is 14 residues long. The V gene lost 6 bases and the J gene lost 1 base, with 12 bases spanning the gap. In DNA form, the CDR3 reads TGTGCCAGCAGACCGGGACACCCGAACACTGAAGCTTTCTTT. It codes for CASRPGHPNTEAFF.

The CDR3 sequence: CASSQYRAGTNYGYTF. CDR3 DNA sequence: TGTGCCAGCAGCCAATACCGGGCAGGGACTAACTATGGCTACACCTTC. The V call is TRBV27, the J call TRBJ1-2, with TRBD1 as a possible D gene (5 bases). The V gene's germline CDR1 is MNHEY and CDR2 SMNVEV (reference sequence). CDR3 size: 16 residues. V shed 6 bases and J shed 0 bases, with 17 bases lying between them.